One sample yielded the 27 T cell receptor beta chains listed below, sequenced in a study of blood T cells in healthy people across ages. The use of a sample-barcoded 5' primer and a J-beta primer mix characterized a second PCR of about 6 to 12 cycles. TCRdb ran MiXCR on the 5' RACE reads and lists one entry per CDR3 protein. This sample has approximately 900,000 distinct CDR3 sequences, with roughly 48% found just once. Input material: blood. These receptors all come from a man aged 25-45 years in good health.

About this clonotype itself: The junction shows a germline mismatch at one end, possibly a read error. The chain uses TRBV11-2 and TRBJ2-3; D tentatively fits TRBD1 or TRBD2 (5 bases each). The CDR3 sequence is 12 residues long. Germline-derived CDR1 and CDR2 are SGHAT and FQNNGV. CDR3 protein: CASMRGTDTRYF. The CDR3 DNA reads TGTGCCAGCATGAGGGGAACAGATACGCGGTATTTT.

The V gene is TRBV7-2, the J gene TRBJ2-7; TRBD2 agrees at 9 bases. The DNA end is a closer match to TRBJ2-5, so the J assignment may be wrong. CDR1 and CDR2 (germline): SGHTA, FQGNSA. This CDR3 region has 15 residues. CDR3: CASSPDGTSMETQYF. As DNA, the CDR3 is TGTGCCAGCAGCCCAGACGGGACTAGCATGGAGACCCAGTACTTC.

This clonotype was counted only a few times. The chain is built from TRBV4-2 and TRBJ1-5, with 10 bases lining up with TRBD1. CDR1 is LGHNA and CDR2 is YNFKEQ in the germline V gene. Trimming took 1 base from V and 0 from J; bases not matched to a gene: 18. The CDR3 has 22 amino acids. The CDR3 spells CASSQVHGGQGYSPNSNQPQHF. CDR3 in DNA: TGTGCCAGCAGCCAAGTCCATGGGGGACAGGGGTATTCACCCAATAGCAATCAGCCCCAGCATTTT.

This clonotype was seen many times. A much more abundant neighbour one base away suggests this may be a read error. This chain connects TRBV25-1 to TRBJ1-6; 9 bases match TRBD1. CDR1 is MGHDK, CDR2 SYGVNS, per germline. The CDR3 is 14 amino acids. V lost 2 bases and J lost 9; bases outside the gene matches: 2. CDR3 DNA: TGTGCCAGCAGTGAAGACAGGGGGAGTTCACCCCTCCACTTT. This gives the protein CASSEDRGSSPLHF.

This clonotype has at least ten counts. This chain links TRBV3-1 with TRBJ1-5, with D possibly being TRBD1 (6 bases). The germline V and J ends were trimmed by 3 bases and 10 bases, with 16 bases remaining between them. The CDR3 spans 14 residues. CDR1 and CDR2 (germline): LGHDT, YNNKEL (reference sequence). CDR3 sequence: CASSHSGVNRPQHF. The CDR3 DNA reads TGTGCCAGCAGCCATTCAGGGGTTAATCGACCCCAGCATTTT.

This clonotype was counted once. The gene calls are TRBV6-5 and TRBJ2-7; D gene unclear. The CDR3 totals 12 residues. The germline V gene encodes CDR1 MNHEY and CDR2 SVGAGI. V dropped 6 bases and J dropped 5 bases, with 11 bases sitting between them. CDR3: CASRTVGHEQYF. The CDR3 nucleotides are TGTGCCAGCAGAACAGTAGGGCACGAGCAGTACTTC.

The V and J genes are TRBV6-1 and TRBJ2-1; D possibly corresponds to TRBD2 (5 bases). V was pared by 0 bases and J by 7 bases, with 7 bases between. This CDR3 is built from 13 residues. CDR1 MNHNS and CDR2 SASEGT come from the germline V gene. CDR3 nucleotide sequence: TGTGCCAGCAGTGAAGCCGGGAAAAATGAGCAGTTCTTC. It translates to CASSEAGKNEQFF.

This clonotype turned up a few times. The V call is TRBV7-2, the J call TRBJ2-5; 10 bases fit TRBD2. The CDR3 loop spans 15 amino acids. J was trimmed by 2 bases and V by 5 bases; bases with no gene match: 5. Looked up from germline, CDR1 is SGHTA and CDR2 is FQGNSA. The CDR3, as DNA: TGTGCCAGCAGCACCCAGCGGGGGGGACAAGAGACCCAGTACTTC. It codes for CASSTQRGGQETQYF.

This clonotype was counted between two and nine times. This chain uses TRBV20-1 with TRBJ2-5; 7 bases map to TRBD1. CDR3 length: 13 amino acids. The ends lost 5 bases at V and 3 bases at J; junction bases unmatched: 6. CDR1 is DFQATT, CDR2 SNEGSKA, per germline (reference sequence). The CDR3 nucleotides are TGCAGTGCTGACACTGACAGGGAAGAGACCCAGTACTTC. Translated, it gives CSADTDREETQYF.

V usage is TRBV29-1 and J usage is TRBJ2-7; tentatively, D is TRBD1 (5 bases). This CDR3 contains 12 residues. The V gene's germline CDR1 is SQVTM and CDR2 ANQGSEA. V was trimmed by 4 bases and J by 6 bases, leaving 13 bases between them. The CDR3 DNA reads TGCAGCGTTGGGGGCGAGAGGAGCGAGCAGTACTTC. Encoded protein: CSVGGERSEQYF.

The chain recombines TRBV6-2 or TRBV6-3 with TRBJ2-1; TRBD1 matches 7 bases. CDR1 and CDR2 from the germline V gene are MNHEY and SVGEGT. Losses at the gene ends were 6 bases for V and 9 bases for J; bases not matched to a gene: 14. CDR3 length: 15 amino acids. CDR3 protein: CASRLEGAQGSEQFF. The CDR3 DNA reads TGTGCCAGCAGACTAGAGGGGGCGCAGGGATCTGAGCAGTTCTTC.

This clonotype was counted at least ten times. The CDR3 DNA follows: TGTGCCAGCAGTTTCGGGCTTCGGGCCAACGTCCTGACTTTC. As protein: CASSFGLRANVLTF. The chain is built from TRBV12-3 or TRBV12-4 and TRBJ2-6; no definite D call. The CDR3 has 14 residues. V was pared by 3 bases and J by 5 bases, with 8 bases between.

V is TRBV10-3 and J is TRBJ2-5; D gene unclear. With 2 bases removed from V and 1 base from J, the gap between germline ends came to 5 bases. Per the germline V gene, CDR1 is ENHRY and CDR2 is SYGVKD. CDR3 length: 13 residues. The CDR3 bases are TGTGCCATCAGTGAGGCTATCCAAGAGACCCAGTACTTC. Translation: CAISEAIQETQYF.

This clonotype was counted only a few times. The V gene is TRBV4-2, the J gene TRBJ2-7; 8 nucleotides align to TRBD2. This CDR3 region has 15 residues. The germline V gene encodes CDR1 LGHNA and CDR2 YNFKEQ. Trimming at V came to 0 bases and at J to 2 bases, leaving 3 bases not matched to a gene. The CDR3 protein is CASSQDSGAAYEQYF. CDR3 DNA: TGTGCCAGCAGCCAAGATAGCGGGGCGGCCTACGAGCAGTACTTC.

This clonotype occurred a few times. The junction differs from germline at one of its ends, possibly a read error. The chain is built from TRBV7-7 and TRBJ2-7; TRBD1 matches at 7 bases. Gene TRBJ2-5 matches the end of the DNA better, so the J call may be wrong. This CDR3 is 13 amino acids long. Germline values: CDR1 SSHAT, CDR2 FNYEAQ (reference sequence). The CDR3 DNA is TGTGCTAGCAGGCCGGGGACAGAAGTGACCCAGTACTTC. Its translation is CASRPGTEVTQYF.

The CDR3 sequence is CSARLLPINSGANVLTF. CDR3 DNA sequence: TGCAGTGCTAGACTCCTCCCCATAAACTCTGGGGCCAACGTCCTGACTTTC. This chain connects TRBV20-1 to TRBJ2-6; D is unresolved. This CDR3 has 17 residues. Trimming stripped 2 bases from V and 0 bases from J, with 14 bases between. Germline V gene lookup returns CDR1 DFQATT and CDR2 SNEGSKA (reference sequence).

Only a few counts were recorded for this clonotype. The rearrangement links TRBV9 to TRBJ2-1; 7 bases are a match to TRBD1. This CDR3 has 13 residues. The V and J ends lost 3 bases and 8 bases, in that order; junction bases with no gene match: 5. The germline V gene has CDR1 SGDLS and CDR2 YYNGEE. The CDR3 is CASSGSRGHEQFF. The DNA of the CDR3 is TGTGCCAGCAGCGGATCGAGGGGGCATGAGCAGTTCTTC.

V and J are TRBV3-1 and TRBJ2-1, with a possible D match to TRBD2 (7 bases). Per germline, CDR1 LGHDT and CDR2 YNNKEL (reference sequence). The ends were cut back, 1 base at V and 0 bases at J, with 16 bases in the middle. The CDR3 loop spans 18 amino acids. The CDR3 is CASSQVGAGGSSYNEQFF. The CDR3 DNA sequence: TGTGCCAGCAGCCAAGTGGGGGCGGGCGGGAGCTCCTACAATGAGCAGTTCTTC.

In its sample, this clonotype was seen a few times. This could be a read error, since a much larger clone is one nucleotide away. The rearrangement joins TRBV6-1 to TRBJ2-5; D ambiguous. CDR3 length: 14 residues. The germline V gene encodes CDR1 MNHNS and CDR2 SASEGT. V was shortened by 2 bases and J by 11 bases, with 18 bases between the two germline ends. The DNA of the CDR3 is TGTGCCAGCAGTGAATTTTGGGCACACAATGAGCAGTACTTC. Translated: CASSEFWAHNEQYF.

This CDR3 reads CANGQGGGDTQYF. DNA of the CDR3: TGTGCCAACGGACAGGGGGGAGGAGATACGCAGTATTTT. The V call is TRBV28, the J call TRBJ2-3; 10 bases line up with TRBD1. The V segment lost 10 bases and the J segment 5 bases; nucleotides outside the gene matches: 6. Germline CDR1 MDHEN, CDR2 SYDVKM. This CDR3 is built from 13 residues. The full variable domain, its missing parts supplied by reference TRBV28 and TRBJ2-3, is DVKVTQSSRYLVKRTGEKVFLECVQDMDHENMFWYRQDPGLGLRLIYFSYDVKMKEKGDIPEGYSVSREKKERFSLILESASTNQTSMYLCANGQGGGDTQYFGPGTRLTVL.

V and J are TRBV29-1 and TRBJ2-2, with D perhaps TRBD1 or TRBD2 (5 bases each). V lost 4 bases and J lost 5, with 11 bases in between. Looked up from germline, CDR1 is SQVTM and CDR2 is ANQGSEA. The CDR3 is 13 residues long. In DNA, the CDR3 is TGCAGCGTTGGGGACGGCGGAACCGGGGAGCTGTTTTTT. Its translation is CSVGDGGTGELFF.

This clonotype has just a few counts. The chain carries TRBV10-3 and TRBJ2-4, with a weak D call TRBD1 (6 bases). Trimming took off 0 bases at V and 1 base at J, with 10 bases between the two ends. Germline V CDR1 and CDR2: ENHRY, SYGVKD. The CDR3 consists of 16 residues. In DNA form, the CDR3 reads TGTGCCATCAGTGAGTCGTATCAGGGGGCCAAAAACATTCAGTACTTC. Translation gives CAISESYQGAKNIQYF.

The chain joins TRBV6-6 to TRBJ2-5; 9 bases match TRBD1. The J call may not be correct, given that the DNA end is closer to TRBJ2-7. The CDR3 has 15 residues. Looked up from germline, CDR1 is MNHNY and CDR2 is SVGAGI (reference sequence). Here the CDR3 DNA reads TGTGCCAGCAGTTACTCGATTGGGACAGGGAACGAGCAGTACTTC. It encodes CASSYSIGTGNEQYF.

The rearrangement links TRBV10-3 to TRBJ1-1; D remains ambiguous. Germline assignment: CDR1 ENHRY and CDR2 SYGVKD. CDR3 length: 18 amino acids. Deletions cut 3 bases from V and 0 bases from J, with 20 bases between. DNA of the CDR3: TGTGCCATCAGTGAACGGGAGGAGGAGAACAACATGAACACTGAAGCTTTCTTT. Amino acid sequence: CAISEREEENNMNTEAFF.

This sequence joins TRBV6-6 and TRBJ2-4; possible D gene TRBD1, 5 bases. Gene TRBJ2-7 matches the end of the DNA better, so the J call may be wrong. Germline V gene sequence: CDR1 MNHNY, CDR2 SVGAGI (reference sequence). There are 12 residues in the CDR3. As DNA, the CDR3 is TGTGCCAGCAGTTATAGACAGAACGAGCAGTACTTC. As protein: CASSYRQNEQYF.

CDR3 amino acids: CASSFVYEQYF. CDR3 coding DNA: TGTGCCAGCAGTTTTGTCTACGAGCAGTACTTC. The rearrangement links TRBV7-2 to TRBJ2-7; D uncertain. V was shortened by 6 bases and J by 3 bases, with 6 bases between the two germline ends. The CDR3 has 11 residues. In germline, CDR1 is SGHTA, CDR2 FQGNSA.

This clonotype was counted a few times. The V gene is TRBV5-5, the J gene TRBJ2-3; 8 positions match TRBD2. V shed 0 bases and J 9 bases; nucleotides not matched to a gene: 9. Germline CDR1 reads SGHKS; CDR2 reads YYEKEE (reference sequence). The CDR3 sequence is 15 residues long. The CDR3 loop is CASSLELAGGLTQYF. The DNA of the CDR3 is TGTGCCAGCAGCTTGGAGCTGGCGGGGGGCCTCACGCAGTATTTT.